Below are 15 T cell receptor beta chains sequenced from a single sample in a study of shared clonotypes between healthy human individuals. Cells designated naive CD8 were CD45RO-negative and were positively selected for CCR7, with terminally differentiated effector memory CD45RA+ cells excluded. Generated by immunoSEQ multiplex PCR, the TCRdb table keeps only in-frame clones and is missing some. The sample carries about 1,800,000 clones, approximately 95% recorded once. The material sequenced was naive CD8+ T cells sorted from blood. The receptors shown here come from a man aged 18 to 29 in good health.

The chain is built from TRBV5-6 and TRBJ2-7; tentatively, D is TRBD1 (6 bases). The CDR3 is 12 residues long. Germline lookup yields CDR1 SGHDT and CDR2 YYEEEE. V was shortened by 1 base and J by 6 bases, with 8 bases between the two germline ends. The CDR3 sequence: CASSLQQGEQYF. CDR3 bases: TGTGCCAGCAGCTTGCAACAGGGCGAGCAGTACTTC.

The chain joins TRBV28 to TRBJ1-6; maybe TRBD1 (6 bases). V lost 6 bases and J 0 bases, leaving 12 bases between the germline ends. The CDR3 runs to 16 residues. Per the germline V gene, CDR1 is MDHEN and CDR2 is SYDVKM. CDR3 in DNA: TGTGCCAGCAGGATGACAGGCAGCTCCTATAATTCACCCCTCCACTTT. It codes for CASRMTGSSYNSPLHF.

The CDR3 loop is CASRLGYGSGLDNEQFF. CDR3 nucleotide sequence: TGTGCCAGCAGGTTGGGGTATGGTAGCGGACTTGACAATGAGCAGTTCTTC. V is TRBV27 and J is TRBJ2-1; maybe TRBD2 (6 bases). CDR3 size: 17 residues. Germline V lookup: CDR1 MNHEY, CDR2 SMNVEV (reference sequence). Trimming pared 6 bases from V and 5 bases from J, leaving 23 bases between.

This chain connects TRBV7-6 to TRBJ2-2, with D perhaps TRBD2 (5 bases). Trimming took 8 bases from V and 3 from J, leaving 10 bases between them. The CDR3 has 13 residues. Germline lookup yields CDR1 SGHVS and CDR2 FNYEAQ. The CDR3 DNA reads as TGTGCCAGCGAGGACTCGTACACCGGGGAGCTGTTTTTT. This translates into CASEDSYTGELFF.

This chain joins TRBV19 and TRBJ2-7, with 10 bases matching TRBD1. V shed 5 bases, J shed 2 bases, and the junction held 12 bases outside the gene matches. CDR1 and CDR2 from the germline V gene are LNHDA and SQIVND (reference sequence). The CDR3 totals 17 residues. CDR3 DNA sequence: TGTGCCAGTAGTCCCCCAAAAGGACAGGGGGTAACCTACGAGCAGTACTTC. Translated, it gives CASSPPKGQGVTYEQYF.

The CDR3 region is CASSPLQEGLRNSPLHF. The CDR3 DNA reads TGTGCCAGCAGCCCTTTACAGGAAGGGTTAAGAAATTCACCCCTCCACTTT. This chain joins TRBV14 and TRBJ1-6; D may be TRBD1 (5 bases). This CDR3 has 17 residues. Deletions cut 4 bases from V and 7 bases from J, with 20 bases between. The germline V gene encodes CDR1 SGHDN and CDR2 FVKESK.

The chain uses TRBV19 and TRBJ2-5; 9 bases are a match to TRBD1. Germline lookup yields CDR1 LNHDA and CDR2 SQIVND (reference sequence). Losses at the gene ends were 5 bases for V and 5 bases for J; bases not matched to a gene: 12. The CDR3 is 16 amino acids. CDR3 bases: TGTGCCAGTAGTCCAGGACAGGGGATCAGTGGGGAGACCCAGTACTTC. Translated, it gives CASSPGQGISGETQYF.

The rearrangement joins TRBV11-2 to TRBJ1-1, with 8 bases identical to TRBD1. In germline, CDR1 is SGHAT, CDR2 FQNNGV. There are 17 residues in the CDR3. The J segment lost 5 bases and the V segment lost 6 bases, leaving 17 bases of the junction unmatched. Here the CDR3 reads CASSWPAGQGVHTEAFF. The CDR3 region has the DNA TGTGCCAGCAGTTGGCCGGCTGGACAGGGTGTTCATACTGAAGCTTTCTTT.

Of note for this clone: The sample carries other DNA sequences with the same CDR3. The CDR3 nucleotides are TGTGCCAGCAGCTTAGGACTAGCGGTCTACGAGCAGTACTTC. Protein sequence: CASSLGLAVYEQYF. The chain employs TRBV5-6 and TRBJ2-7, with 10 bases aligning to TRBD2. Germline V gives CDR1 SGHDT, CDR2 YYEEEE. The CDR3 loop spans 14 amino acids. With V trimmed by 2 bases and J by 3 bases, 2 bases remained unmatched.

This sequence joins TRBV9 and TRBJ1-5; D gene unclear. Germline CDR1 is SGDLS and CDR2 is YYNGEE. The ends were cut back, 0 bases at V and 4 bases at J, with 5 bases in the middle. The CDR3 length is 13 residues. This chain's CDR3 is CASSVEENQPQHF. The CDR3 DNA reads TGTGCCAGCAGCGTAGAGGAGAATCAGCCCCAGCATTTT. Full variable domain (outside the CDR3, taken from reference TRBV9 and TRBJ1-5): DSGVTQTPKHLITATGQRVTLRCSPRSGDLSVYWYQQSLDQGLQFLIQYYNGEERAKGNILERFSAQQFPDLHSELNLSSLELGDSALYFCASSVEENQPQHFGDGTRLSIL.

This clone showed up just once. CDR3 region: CASSEQGLNGYTF. The CDR3 DNA reads as TGTGCCAGCAGTGAGCAGGGGCTTAATGGCTACACCTTC. The V and J genes are TRBV27 and TRBJ1-2; maybe TRBD1 (6 bases). Germline V gives CDR1 MNHEY, CDR2 SMNVEV (reference sequence). The germline V and J ends were trimmed by 5 bases and 6 bases, with 13 bases remaining between them. The CDR3 covers 13 residues.

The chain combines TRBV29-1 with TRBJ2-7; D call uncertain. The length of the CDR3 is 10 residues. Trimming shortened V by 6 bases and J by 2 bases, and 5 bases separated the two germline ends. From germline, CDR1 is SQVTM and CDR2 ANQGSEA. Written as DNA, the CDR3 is TGCAGCGTGGCCACCTACGAGCAGTACTTC. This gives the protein CSVATYEQYF.

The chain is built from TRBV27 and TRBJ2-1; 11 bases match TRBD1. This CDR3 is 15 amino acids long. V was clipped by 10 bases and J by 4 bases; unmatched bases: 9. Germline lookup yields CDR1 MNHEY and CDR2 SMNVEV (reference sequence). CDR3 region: CATYTGTGGYNEQFF. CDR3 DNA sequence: TGTGCCACCTACACCGGGACAGGGGGTTACAATGAGCAGTTCTTC.

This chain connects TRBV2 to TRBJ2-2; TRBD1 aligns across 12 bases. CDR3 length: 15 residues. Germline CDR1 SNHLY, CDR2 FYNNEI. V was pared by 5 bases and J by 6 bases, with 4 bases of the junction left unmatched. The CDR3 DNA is TGTGCCAGCAGTTGGGGACAGGGGGCGGCCGGGGAGCTGTTTTTT. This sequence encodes CASSWGQGAAGELFF.

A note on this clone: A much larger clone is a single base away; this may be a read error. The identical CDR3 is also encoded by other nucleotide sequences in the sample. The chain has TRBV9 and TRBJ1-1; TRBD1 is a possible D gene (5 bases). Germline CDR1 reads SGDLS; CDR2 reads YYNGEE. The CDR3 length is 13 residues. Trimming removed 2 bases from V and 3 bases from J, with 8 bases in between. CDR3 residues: CASSVGGDTEAFF. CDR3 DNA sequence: TGTGCCAGCAGCGTCGGGGGGGACACTGAAGCTTTCTTT.